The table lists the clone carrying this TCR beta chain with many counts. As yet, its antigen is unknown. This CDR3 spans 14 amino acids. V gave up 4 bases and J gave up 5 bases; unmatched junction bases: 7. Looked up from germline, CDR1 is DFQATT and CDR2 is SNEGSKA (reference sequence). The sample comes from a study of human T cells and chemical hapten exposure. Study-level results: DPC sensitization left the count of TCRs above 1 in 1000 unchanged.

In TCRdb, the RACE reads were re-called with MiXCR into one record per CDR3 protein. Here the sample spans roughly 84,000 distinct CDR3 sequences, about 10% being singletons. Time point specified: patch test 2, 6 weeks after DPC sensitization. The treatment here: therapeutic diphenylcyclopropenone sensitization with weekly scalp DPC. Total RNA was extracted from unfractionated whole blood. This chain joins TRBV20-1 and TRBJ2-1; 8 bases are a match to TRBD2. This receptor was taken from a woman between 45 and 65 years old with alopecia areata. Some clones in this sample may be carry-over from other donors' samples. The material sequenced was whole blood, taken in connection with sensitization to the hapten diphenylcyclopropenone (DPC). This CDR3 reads CSANPSGSHNEQFF. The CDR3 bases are TGCAGTGCTAATCCAAGCGGGAGCCACAATGAGCAGTTCTTC.